This TCR beta chain is from a study of shared clonotypes between healthy human individuals. Whole-study results and caveats: Sharing across four donors was highest in naive CD4 (roughly 5%) and lowest in memory CD8 (roughly 0.4%). Non-shared clonotypes were found to have lower generation probabilities than the clonotypes that were shared by all four of the sorted-subset donors.

Assay used: immunoSEQ multiplex PCR; TCRdb lists only in-frame clones, some missing. The table lists approximately 940,000 clones, roughly 72% of them singletons. On this clone itself: Its target is unknown.

Germline CDR1 LNHNV, CDR2 YYDKDF (reference sequence). This CDR3 is built from 15 residues. Trimming took 1 base from V and 9 from J; bases not matched to a gene: 7. Input material: memory CD4+ T cells sorted from blood. This sample's subset: CD45RA-negative fraction. The V call is TRBV15, the J call TRBJ1-5, with 9 bases fitting TRBD1. The TCR sequence derives from a man younger than 35 in good health. CDR3 nucleotides: TGTGCCACCAGCAGAGGTAGAGACAGGGGGTCGCCCCAGCATTTT. Amino acid sequence: CATSRGRDRGSPQHF.